The source of this T cell receptor beta chain is a study of blood T cell repertoires in COVID-19. The CDR3 extends over 16 amino acids. V was clipped by 0 bases and J by 1 base; unmatched bases: 3. CDR1 SGDLS and CDR2 YYNGEE come from the germline V gene. Data came from immunoSEQ multiplex PCR; TCRdb stores just in-frame clones and leaves some out. The table records tens of thousands of clones, 82% of them present only once. The chain carries TRBV9 and TRBJ2-3, with 9 bases identical to TRBD2. The sample consisted of peripheral blood. The clonotype originates from a woman in her fifties or sixties with acute or convalescent COVID-19. This CDR3 reads CASSVGLAVRTDTQYF. CDR3 sequence (DNA): TGTGCCAGCAGCGTAGGACTAGCGGTGCGCACAGATACGCAGTATTTT.